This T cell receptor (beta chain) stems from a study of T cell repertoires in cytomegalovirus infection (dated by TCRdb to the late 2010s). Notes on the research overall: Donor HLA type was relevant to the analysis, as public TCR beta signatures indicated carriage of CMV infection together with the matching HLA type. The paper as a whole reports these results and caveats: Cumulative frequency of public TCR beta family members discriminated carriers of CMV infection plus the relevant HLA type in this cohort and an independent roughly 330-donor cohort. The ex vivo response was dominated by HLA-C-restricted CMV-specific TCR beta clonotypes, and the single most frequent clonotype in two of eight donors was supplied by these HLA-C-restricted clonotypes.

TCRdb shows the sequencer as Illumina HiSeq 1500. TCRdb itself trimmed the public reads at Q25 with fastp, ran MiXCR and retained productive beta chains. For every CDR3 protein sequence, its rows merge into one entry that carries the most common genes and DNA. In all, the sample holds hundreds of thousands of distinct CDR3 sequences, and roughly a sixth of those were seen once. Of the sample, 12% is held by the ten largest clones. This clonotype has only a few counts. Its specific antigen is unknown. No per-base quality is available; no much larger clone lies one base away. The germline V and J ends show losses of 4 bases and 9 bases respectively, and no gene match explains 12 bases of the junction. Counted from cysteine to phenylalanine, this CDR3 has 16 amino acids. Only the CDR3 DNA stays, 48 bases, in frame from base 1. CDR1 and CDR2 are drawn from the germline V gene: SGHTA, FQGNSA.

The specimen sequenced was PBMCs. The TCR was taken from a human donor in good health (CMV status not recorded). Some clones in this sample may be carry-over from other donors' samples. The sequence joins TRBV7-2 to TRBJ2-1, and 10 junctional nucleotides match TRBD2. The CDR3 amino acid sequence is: CASSSALAGVGSEQFF. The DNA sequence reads TGTGCCAGCAGCTCCGCCCTAGCGGGGGTGGGTAGTGAGCAGTTCTTC.